Detailed here is one T cell receptor beta chain. The data are from a study of blood T cell repertoires in COVID-19. The overall study: Collection of acute and convalescent COVID-19 samples took place in the United States, Italy and Spain.

Germline values: CDR1 MGHRA, CDR2 YSYEKL. Trimming cost V 4 bases and J 8 bases, with 20 bases left between them. CDR3 length equals 16 residues. Here immunoSEQ multiplex PCR was the method, and the copy in TCRdb shows in-frame clones only, minus some. Of around 700,000 clones listed, just under 90% are singletons. The rearrangement links TRBV4-1 to TRBJ1-4; D might be TRBD1 (5 bases). Sequencing was performed on peripheral blood. The clonotype was recovered from a woman aged 18-29 years with acute or convalescent COVID-19. Here the CDR3 DNA reads TGCGCCAGCAGCCGGCTAACGGAGGGACGGACCGAAAAACTGTTTTTT. Protein product: CASSRLTEGRTEKLFF.